The 16 T cell receptor beta chains presented below share a single source sample, sequenced in a study of T cell responses to AZD1222 COVID-19 vaccine. TCRdb's table, derived via immunoSEQ multiplex PCR, lists solely in-frame clones and lacks some. The data show approximately 150,000 clones, with roughly 89% seen just once and 0.85% to 1.2% held by the top ten. The material was peripheral blood, obtained 28 days after the second AZD1222 dose. All receptors derive from an adult who received the AZD1222 COVID-19 vaccine.

This clone appeared a single time. This chain connects TRBV5-1 to TRBJ2-3; 12 nucleotides match TRBD2. The CDR3 contains 18 residues. J gave up 0 bases and V 0 bases, and 5 bases lay outside the gene matches. Germline CDR1 and CDR2: SGHRS and YFSETQ. The CDR3, as DNA: TGCGCCAGCAGCTTGGCACTAGCGGGGGGAACAAGCACAGATACGCAGTATTTT. This translates into CASSLALAGGTSTDTQYF.

The chain joins TRBV5-1 to TRBJ1-1; 7 positions agree with TRBD1. V dropped 2 bases and J dropped 4; count of bases not matched to a gene: 5. The CDR3 runs to 14 residues. Germline V gene data show CDR1 as SGHRS and CDR2 as YFSETQ. The CDR3 sequence: CASSFAQGGTEAFF. The DNA for the CDR3 is TGCGCCAGCAGCTTTGCTCAGGGGGGCACTGAAGCTTTCTTT.

This clone was seen just once. V is TRBV19 and J is TRBJ1-2, with D unresolved. The CDR3 runs 15 residues. Deletions cut 0 bases from V and 7 bases from J, with 15 bases between. CDR1 and CDR2 from the germline V gene are LNHDA and SQIVND (reference sequence). The CDR3 is CASSIDRSGSGGYTF. CDR3 in DNA: TGTGCCAGTAGTATAGATCGATCAGGATCCGGTGGCTACACCTTC.

The J gene is TRBJ2-7, the V gene TRBV5-5, with 9 bases identical to TRBD1. Germline loops: CDR1 SGHKS, CDR2 YYEKEE (reference sequence). This CDR3 is built from 19 residues. Unmatched junction bases numbered 19, after V lost 2 bases and J lost 4 bases. CDR3 coding DNA: TGTGCCAGCAGCTTTTATTACCGACGAGGACAGGGGACTTCTTACGAGCAGTACTTC. It is translated as CASSFYYRRGQGTSYEQYF.

J is TRBJ1-2 and V is TRBV10-3; D is unresolved. The V end lost 0 bases, the J end lost 1 base, and 9 bases lay between the germline ends. Germline CDR1 is ENHRY and CDR2 is SYGVKD. This CDR3 has 15 amino acids. The CDR3 DNA sequence: TGTGCCATCAGTGAGTCCGCGCTAAATAACTATGGCTACACCTTC. As protein: CAISESALNNYGYTF.

CDR3 nucleotide sequence: TGTGCCAGCAGCCGCACCAGGACAGGGGGCGTTGGAACTGGGGAGCTGTTTTTT. This encodes CASSRTRTGGVGTGELFF. The chain links TRBV14 to TRBJ2-2; 11 nucleotides line up with TRBD1. Germline assignment: CDR1 SGHDN and CDR2 FVKESK. This CDR3 is built from 18 residues. Germline trimming cut 4 bases from V and 8 bases from J; bases unmatched to any gene: 15.

This rearrangement joins TRBV6-2 or TRBV6-3 to TRBJ2-3; D is possibly TRBD1 (6 bases). The CDR3 length is 18 residues. V lost 4 bases to trimming and J lost 6 bases, with 26 bases between them. Germline V CDR1 and CDR2: MNHEY, SVGEGT. CDR3 region: CASSSAPPLGYQGDTQYF. CDR3 nucleotides: TGTGCCAGCAGTTCCGCCCCTCCGTTGGGGTACCAGGGGGATACGCAGTATTTT.

This sequence joins TRBV2 and TRBJ1-4; the D is unclear. Trimming stripped 6 bases from V and 6 bases from J, with 17 bases between. The CDR3 has 15 amino acids. CDR1 is SNHLY, CDR2 FYNNEI, per germline. CDR3 in amino acids: CASRERGVGYEKLFF. The CDR3 DNA sequence: TGTGCCAGCAGAGAGCGGGGAGTTGGGTATGAAAAACTGTTTTTT. Full variable domain (missing parts from reference TRBV2 and TRBJ1-4): EPEVTQTPSHQVTQMGQEVILRCVPISNHLYFYWYRQILGQKVEFLVSFYNNEISEKSEIFDDQFSVERPDGSNFTLKIRSTKLEDSAMYFCASRERGVGYEKLFFGSGTQLSVL.

This clone was found once. The chain combines TRBV5-6 with TRBJ1-5, with 7 bases matching TRBD1. The CDR3 extends over 17 amino acids. The germline CDR1 and CDR2 sequences are SGHDT and YYEEEE. J gave up 1 base and V 6 bases, and 13 bases lay outside the gene matches. CDR3 DNA: TGTGCCAGCATCACAATCGAGGGGGCGCGGAGCAATCAGCCCCAGCATTTT. This gives the protein CASITIEGARSNQPQHF.

V is TRBV5-8 and J is TRBJ2-7; either TRBD1 or TRBD2 may fit D (5 bases each). Trimming stripped 4 bases from V and 3 bases from J, with 23 bases between. The germline V gene encodes CDR1 SGHTS and CDR2 YDEGEE. CDR3 size: 17 residues. CDR3 amino acids: CASSKYNPGTMGYEQYF. DNA for the CDR3: TGTGCCAGCAGCAAGTACAATCCAGGGACCATGGGCTACGAGCAGTACTTC.

The chain is built from TRBV6-5 and TRBJ2-2, with a possible D match to TRBD1 (6 bases). CDR1 and CDR2 (germline): MNHEY, SVGAGI. The CDR3 runs to 16 residues. The germline V and J ends were trimmed by 2 bases and 4 bases, with 14 bases remaining between them. The CDR3 spells CASSYRLTGITGELFF. The CDR3, as DNA: TGTGCCAGCAGTTACCGACTAACAGGGATCACCGGGGAGCTGTTTTTT.

V gene TRBV2 combines with J gene TRBJ2-5; possibly TRBD1 for D (6 bases). Germline CDR1 SNHLY, CDR2 FYNNEI. Trimming cost V 6 bases and J 5 bases, with 13 bases left between them. The CDR3 has 13 amino acids. CDR3 amino acids: CASSLQGLETQYF. The CDR3 nucleotides are TGTGCCAGCAGCCTACAGGGTTTGGAGACCCAGTACTTC.

This chain joins TRBV7-6 and TRBJ2-7, with 10 bases lining up with TRBD1. V shed 5 bases, J shed 6 bases, and the junction held 10 bases outside the gene matches. This CDR3 contains 15 residues. CDR1 is SGHVS, CDR2 FNYEAQ, per germline. This CDR3 is CASSPQDRGDGEQYF. As DNA, the CDR3 is TGTGCCAGCAGCCCCCAGGACAGGGGGGATGGCGAGCAGTACTTC.

The chain is built from TRBV7-9 and TRBJ1-2; D unresolved. Trimming pared 0 bases from V and 5 bases from J, leaving 7 bases between. Germline V gives CDR1 SEHNR, CDR2 FQNEAQ (reference sequence). The CDR3 has 13 residues. DNA for the CDR3: TGTGCCAGCAGCTTAGCGCAAGGGTATGGCTACACCTTC. Translation gives CASSLAQGYGYTF.

The chain is built from TRBV2 and TRBJ2-5; 10 bases agree with TRBD1. J lost 10 bases, V lost 7 bases, and 9 bases had no gene match. CDR3 length: 13 residues. The V gene's germline CDR1 is SNHLY and CDR2 FYNNEI. In DNA form, the CDR3 reads TGTGCCAGCACCCTGACAGGGGGCACGATCCAGTACTTC. Protein: CASTLTGGTIQYF.

A note on this clone: At one end, the junction sequence differs from germline, possibly due to a read error. The chain joins TRBV27 to TRBJ1-2; 7 bases line up with TRBD1. This CDR3 is 16 amino acids long. Germline-derived CDR1 and CDR2 are MNHEY and SMNVEV (reference sequence). The CDR3 DNA reads TGTGCCAGCAGGTTACCCCGCGACAGGGTTTCATATGTCTACACCTTC. It encodes CASRLPRDRVSYVYTF.